This TCR beta chain was recorded in a study of blood T cell repertoires in COVID-19. As for the study in general: The United States, Italy and Spain were the sources of the acute and convalescent COVID-19 samples. PBMCs, B-cell-depleted T cells, or T cells were the source of the cDNA or gDNA that made up the material.

Source study methods: It was from reference gene primer amplification that nucleated cell counts were estimated. Sequencing used immunoSEQ multiplex PCR; TCRdb keeps in-frame clones, though not all of them. The V and J calls and the clone size are those of that table, but D and trimming were determined from the DNA. The sample has 360,000 or so clones; nearly 90% are singletons. Note on this clone: One junction end disagrees with the germline gene, perhaps due to a read error.

Germline CDR1 is SNHLY and CDR2 is FYNNEI. The CDR3 length is 16 residues. The clonotype originates from a man aged 18 to 29 with active or convalescent COVID-19. The chain couples TRBV2 to TRBJ2-6; 10 positions agree with TRBD1. The specimen was peripheral blood. The CDR3 spells CASGQGGHAGANVLTF. CDR3 bases: TGTGCCAGCGGACAGGGGGGTCATGCTGGGGCCAACGTGCTGACTTTC.